This section outlines one TCR beta chain sequence together with its context. What it recognizes is unknown. The CDR3 runs to 13 residues. Trimming shortened V by 5 bases and J by 7 bases, and 12 bases separated the two germline ends. Germline CDR1 reads GTSNPN; CDR2 reads SVGIG (reference sequence). Some clones are missing from TCRdb's copy, which holds only in-frame ones; the method was immunoSEQ multiplex PCR. The profile covers more than 40,000 clones, with 88% appearing a single time and around 0.99% taken by the ten largest. This specimen comes from a study of OX40 agonist ivuxolimab in advanced cancers. Study details: The group had a mean age of about 60 years, ranged from 23 to 79, and was roughly 83% male. Earlier treatment with anti-PD-1, anti-PD-L1 or anti-CTLA-4 was permitted, and 30% to 40% had received some. Study-wide results and caveats: Blood T cells, both CD4+ and CD8+, expanded clonally by week 6 at 0.1 to 3.0 mg/kg.

The TCR comes from an adult with an advanced solid tumor such as melanoma, head and neck, liver or kidney cancer. This specimen was CD4+ or CD8+ T cells sorted from blood, taken in a trial of the OX40 agonist ivuxolimab. This chain links TRBV30 with TRBJ1-6; perhaps TRBD1 as D (6 bases). The CDR3 loop is CAWGQGRNSPLHF. The CDR3 region has the DNA TGTGCCTGGGGGCAGGGGAGGAATTCACCCCTCCACTTT.